This T cell receptor beta chain was documented in a study of blood T cell repertoires in COVID-19. Study overall: T cells, B-cell-depleted T cells, or PBMCs provided the cDNA or gDNA that served as material.

Clones were read by immunoSEQ multiplex PCR, and TCRdb kept only the in-frame ones, dropping some. The table lists 300,000 to 350,000 clones, around 86% of them singletons. A single count supports this clone. CDR3 length equals 16 residues. Trimming shortened V by 0 bases and J by 5 bases, and 16 bases separated the two germline ends. CDR1 is SGHTA, CDR2 FQGTGA, per germline. Sequenced: PBMCs or T cells enriched from blood (not recorded which). The sequence derives from a middle-aged woman with acute COVID-19. The V and J genes are TRBV7-3 and TRBJ2-5; tentative D call: TRBD2 (6 bases). In DNA form, the CDR3 reads TGTGCCAGCAGCTTAACCGGAGGCGGGGTGGGGGAGACCCAGTACTTC. Translated: CASSLTGGGVGETQYF.